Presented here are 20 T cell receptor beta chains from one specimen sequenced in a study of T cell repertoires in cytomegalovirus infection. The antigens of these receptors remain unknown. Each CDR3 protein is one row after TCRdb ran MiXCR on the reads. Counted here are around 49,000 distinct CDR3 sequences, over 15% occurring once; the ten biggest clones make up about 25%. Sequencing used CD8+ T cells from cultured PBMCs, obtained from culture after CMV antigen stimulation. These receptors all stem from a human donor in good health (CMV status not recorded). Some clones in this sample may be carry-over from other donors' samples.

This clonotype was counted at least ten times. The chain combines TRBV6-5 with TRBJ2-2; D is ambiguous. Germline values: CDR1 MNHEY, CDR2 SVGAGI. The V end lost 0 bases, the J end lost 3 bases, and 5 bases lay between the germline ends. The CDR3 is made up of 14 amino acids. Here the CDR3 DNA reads TGTGCCAGCAGTTACTCGTCTTACACCGGGGAGCTGTTTTTT. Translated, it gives CASSYSSYTGELFF.

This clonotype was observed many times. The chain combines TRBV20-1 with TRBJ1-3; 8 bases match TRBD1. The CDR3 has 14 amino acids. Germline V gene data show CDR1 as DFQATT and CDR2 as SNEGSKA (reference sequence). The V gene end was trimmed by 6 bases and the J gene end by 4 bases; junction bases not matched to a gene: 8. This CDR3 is CSAPGQGEGNTIYF. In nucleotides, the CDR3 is TGCAGTGCCCCAGGACAGGGAGAAGGAAACACCATATATTTT.

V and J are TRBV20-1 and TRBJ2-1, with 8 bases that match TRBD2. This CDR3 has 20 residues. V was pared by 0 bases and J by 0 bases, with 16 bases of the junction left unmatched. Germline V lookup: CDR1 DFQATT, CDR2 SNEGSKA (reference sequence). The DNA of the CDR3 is TGCAGTGCTAGAGAGTCTCTGGGAACTAGCGGAAGGAGCTCCTACAATGAGCAGTTCTTC. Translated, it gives CSARESLGTSGRSSYNEQFF.

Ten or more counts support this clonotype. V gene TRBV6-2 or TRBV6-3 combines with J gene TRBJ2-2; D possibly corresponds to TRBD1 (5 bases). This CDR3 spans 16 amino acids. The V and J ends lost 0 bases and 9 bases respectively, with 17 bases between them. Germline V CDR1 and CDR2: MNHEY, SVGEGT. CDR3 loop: CASSYSWWGASRELFF. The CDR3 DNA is TGTGCCAGCAGTTACTCGTGGTGGGGCGCATCCCGGGAGCTGTTTTTT.

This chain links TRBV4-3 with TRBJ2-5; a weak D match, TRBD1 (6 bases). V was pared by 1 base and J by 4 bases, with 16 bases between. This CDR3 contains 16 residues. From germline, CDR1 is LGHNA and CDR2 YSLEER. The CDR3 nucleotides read TGCGCCAGCAGCCAAGGAAATGGACAGCTACTAGAGACCCAGTACTTC. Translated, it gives CASSQGNGQLLETQYF.

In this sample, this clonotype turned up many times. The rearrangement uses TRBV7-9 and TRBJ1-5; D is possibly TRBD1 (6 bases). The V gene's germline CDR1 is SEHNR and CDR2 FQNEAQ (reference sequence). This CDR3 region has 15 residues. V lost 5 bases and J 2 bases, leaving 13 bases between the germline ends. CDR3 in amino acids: CASSITGSGNQPQHF. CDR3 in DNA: TGTGCCAGCAGCATTACAGGGTCGGGCAATCAGCCCCAGCATTTT.

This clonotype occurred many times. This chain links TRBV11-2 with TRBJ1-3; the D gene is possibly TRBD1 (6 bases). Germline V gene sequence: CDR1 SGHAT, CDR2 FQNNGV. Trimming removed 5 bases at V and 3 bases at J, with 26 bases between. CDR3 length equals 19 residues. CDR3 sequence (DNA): TGTGCCAGCAGCCCCGGACAGTTCTCGGCGGATTCTGGTGGAAACACCATATATTTT. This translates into CASSPGQFSADSGGNTIYF. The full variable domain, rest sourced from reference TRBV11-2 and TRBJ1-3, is EAGVAQSPRYKIIEKRQSVAFWCNPISGHATLYWYQQILGQGPKLLIQFQNNGVVDDSQLPKDRFSAERLKGVDSTLKIQPAKLEDSAVYLCASSPGQFSADSGGNTIYFGEGSWLTVV.

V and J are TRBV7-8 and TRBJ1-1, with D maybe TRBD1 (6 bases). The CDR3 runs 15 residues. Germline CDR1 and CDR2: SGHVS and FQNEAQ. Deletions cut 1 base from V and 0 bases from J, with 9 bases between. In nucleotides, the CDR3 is TGTGCCAGCAGCTTAGGAGGGGGGATGAACACTGAAGCTTTCTTT. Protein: CASSLGGGMNTEAFF. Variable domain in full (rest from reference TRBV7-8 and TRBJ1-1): GAGVSQSPRYKVAKRGQDVALRCDPISGHVSLFWYQQALGQGPEFLTYFQNEAQLDKSGLPSDRFFAERPEGSVSTLKIQRTQQEDSAVYLCASSLGGGMNTEAFFGQGTRLTVV.

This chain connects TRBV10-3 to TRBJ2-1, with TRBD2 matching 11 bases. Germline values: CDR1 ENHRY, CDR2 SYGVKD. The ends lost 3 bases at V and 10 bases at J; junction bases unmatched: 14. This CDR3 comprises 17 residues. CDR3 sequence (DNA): TGTGCCATCAGTGAAGAGTTGGGGACTAGCGGCCTGGGGGAGCAGTTCTTC. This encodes CAISEELGTSGLGEQFF.

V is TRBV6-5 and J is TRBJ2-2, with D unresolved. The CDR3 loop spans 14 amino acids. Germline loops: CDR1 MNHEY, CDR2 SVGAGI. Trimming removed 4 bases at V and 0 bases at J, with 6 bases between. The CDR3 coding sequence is TGTGCCAGCAGTTCGGTTCCGAACACCGGGGAGCTGTTTTTT. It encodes CASSSVPNTGELFF.

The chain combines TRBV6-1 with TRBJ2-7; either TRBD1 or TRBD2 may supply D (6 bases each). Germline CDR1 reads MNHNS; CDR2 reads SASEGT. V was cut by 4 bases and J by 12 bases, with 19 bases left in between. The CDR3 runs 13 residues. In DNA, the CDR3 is TGTGCCAGCAGTGCAGAAAACAGGGAGGCCTTGTACTTC. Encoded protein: CASSAENREALYF.

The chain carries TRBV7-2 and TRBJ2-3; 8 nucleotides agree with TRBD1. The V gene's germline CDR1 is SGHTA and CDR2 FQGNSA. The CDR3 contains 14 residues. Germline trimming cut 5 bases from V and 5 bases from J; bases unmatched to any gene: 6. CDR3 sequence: CASSTDRVGDTQYF. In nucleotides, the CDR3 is TGTGCCAGCAGCACGGACAGGGTGGGAGATACGCAGTATTTT.

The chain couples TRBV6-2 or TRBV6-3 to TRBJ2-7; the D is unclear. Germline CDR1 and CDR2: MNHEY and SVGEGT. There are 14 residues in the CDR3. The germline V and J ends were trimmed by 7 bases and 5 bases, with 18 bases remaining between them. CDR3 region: CASIGAVGRDEQYF. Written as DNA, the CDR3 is TGTGCCAGCATCGGAGCAGTGGGTCGGGACGAGCAGTACTTC.

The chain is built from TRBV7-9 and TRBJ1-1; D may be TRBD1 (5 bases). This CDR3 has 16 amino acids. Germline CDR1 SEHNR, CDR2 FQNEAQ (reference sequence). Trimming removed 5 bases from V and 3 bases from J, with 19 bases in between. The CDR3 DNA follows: TGTGCCAGCAGCCCAGGTCAGGGTATGCGGGACACTGAAGCTTTCTTT. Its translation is CASSPGQGMRDTEAFF.

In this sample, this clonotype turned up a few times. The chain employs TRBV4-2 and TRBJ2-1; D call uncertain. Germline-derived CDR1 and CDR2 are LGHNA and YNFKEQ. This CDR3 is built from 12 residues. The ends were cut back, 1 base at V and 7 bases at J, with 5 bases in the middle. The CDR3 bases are TGTGCCAGCAGCCAAGGCCGTAATGAGCAGTTCTTC. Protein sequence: CASSQGRNEQFF.

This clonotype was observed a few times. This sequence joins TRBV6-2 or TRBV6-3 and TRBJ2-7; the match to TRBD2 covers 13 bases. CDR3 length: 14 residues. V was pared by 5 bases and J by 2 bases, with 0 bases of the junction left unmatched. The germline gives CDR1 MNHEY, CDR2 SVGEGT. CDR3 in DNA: TGTGCCAGCAGTGGGACTAGCGGGACCTACGAGCAGTACTTC. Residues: CASSGTSGTYEQYF.

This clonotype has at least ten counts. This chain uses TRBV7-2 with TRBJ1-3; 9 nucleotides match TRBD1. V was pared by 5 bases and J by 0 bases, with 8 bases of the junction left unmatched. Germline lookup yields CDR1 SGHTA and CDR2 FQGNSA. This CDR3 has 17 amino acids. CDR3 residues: CASSQTMTGGSGNTIYF. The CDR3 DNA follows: TGTGCCAGCAGCCAAACCATGACAGGGGGCTCTGGAAACACCATATATTTT.

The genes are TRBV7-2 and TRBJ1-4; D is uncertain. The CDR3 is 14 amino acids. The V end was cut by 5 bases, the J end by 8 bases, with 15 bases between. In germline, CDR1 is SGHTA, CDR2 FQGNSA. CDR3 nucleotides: TGTGCCAGCAGCCCACCTGGGTATGGGGAAAAACTGTTTTTT. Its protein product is CASSPPGYGEKLFF.

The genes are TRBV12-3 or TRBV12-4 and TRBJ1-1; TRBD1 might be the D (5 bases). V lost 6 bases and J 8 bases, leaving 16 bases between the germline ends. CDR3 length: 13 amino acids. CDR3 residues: CASRGGLGAEAFF. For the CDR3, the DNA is TGTGCCAGCAGAGGAGGACTAGGGGCCGAAGCTTTCTTT.

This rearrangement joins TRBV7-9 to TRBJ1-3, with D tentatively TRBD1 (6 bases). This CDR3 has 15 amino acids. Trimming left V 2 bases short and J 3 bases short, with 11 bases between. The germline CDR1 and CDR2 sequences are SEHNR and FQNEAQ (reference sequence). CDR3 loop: CASSLRQAYGNTIYF. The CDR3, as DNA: TGTGCCAGCAGCTTACGACAGGCGTATGGAAACACCATATATTTT.